One TCR beta chain is described in this entry. This sample is part of a study of lymphopenia after photon versus proton radiotherapy. Using immunoSEQ multiplex PCR, the repertoire was profiled, and TCRdb retains in-frame clones only, with some absent. The sample holds thousands of clones; around nine tenths are singletons and the top ten take around 3.1%. This TCR derives from a woman aged 70 to 79 with pancreatic cancer. Sequencing used peripheral blood, obtained from a patient treated with photon-based radiotherapy.

This chain's CDR3 is CASSSPRRRGGYTF. The DNA for the CDR3 is TGTGCCAGCAGTTCCCCCCGCAGAAGGGGCGGCTACACCTTC. The V call is TRBV28, the J call TRBJ1-2; the D gene is possibly TRBD1 (5 bases). V was shortened by 4 bases and J by 8 bases, with 17 bases between the two germline ends. CDR3 length: 14 residues. Germline lookup yields CDR1 MDHEN and CDR2 SYDVKM.